The 13 T cell receptor beta chains presented below share a single source sample, sequenced in a study of T cells after yellow fever vaccination. MiXCR, applied by TCRdb to the 5' RACE reads, yields one record per CDR3 protein. The table records more than 300,000 distinct CDR3 sequences, around 7% of them present only once. The input for sequencing was PBMCs, taken about 41 days after the first yellow fever vaccination. These receptors all stem from a man aged 18 to 29 who received the YFV17D yellow fever vaccine.

As for this clonotype: The CDR3 carries no conserved terminal phenylalanine or tryptophan, so it likely arises from a read error. V and J are TRBV9 and TRBJ2-1, with 8 bases aligning to TRBD2. This CDR3 has 16 amino acids. V shed 3 bases and J 1 base; nucleotides not matched to a gene: 6. From germline, CDR1 is SGDLS and CDR2 YYNGEE. Written as DNA, the CDR3 is TGTGCCAGCAGCGCCACCGCTAGCGGGTCCTACAATGAGCAGTTCCTC. Translating it yields CASSATASGSYNEQFL.

This clonotype showed up just a few times. The chain carries TRBV15 and TRBJ1-4; D unclear. The germline V and J ends were trimmed by 1 base and 4 bases, with 10 bases remaining between them. This CDR3 comprises 15 residues. Germline CDR1 and CDR2: LNHNV and YYDKDF (reference sequence). The CDR3: CATSRAGANNEKLFF. The CDR3 DNA follows: TGTGCCACCAGCAGAGCAGGAGCCAATAATGAAAAACTGTTTTTT. The whole variable domain, filled in from reference TRBV15 and TRBJ1-4, reads DAMVIQNPRYQVTQFGKPVTLSCSQTLNHNVMYWYQQKSSQAPKLLFHYYDKDFNNEADTPDNFQSRRPNTSFCFLDIRSPGLGDTAMYLCATSRAGANNEKLFFGSGTQLSVL.

The chain joins TRBV29-1 to TRBJ2-1; 7 nucleotides agree with TRBD2. The CDR3 sequence is 14 residues long. Trimming at V came to 6 bases and at J to 0 bases, leaving 5 bases not matched to a gene. Germline V gene lookup returns CDR1 SQVTM and CDR2 ANQGSEA. The CDR3 protein is CSVNGGISYNEQFF. In nucleotides, the CDR3 is TGCAGCGTAAACGGGGGGATCTCCTACAATGAGCAGTTCTTC.

V usage is TRBV20-1 and J usage is TRBJ2-2; D is unclear. The germline V and J ends were trimmed by 6 bases and 0 bases, with 8 bases remaining between them. The CDR3 has 13 residues. CDR1 DFQATT and CDR2 SNEGSKA come from the germline V gene (reference sequence). The CDR3 coding sequence is TGCAGTGCCCACTACGCGAACACCGGGGAGCTGTTTTTT. This gives the protein CSAHYANTGELFF.

This clonotype was counted a few times. The chain links TRBV7-2 to TRBJ1-5; D gene ambiguous. The CDR3 has 13 amino acids. Germline CDR1 and CDR2: SGHTA and FQGNSA. The V and J ends lost 1 base and 5 bases respectively, with 6 bases between them. In DNA form, the CDR3 reads TGTGCCAGCAGCTTAGTTAGGGATCAGCCCCAGCATTTT. Translated: CASSLVRDQPQHF.

This clonotype was counted at least ten times. The V and J genes are TRBV7-2 and TRBJ2-5; TRBD1 might be the D (6 bases). This CDR3 has 16 residues. Trimming stripped 5 bases from V and 3 bases from J, with 19 bases between. Germline CDR1 reads SGHTA; CDR2 reads FQGNSA. CDR3 bases: TGTGCCAGCAGCCCCTCTTGGGGGCAGGAAGAAGAGACCCAGTACTTC. Translation: CASSPSWGQEEETQYF.

The chain has TRBV12-3 or TRBV12-4 and TRBJ2-4, with D tentatively TRBD1 (5 bases). Trimming removed 7 bases at V and 6 bases at J, with 10 bases between. The CDR3 length is 12 residues. CDR3 nucleotides: TGTGCCAGCACTTTTACAGGAAACATTCAGTACTTC. Protein sequence: CASTFTGNIQYF.

Ten or more counts support this clonotype. The chain employs TRBV5-1 and TRBJ1-1; 9 bases fit TRBD1. The CDR3 runs to 15 residues. Germline CDR1 and CDR2: SGHRS and YFSETQ. V shed 4 bases, J shed 2 bases, and the junction held 6 bases outside the gene matches. The DNA for the CDR3 is TGCGCCAGCAGCCCTCCGGGACAGGGTAACACTGAAGCTTTCTTT. Translation gives CASSPPGQGNTEAFF.

The chain carries TRBV29-1 and TRBJ2-2; 7 bases agree with TRBD2. The germline V gene encodes CDR1 SQVTM and CDR2 ANQGSEA. V shed 7 bases and J 2 bases; nucleotides not matched to a gene: 7. The CDR3 loop spans 14 amino acids. Here the CDR3 reads CSGGAGTNTGELFF. CDR3 bases: TGCAGCGGGGGAGCGGGGACTAACACCGGGGAGCTGTTTTTT.

The chain combines TRBV12-3 or TRBV12-4 with TRBJ1-3; weak D call: TRBD1 (6 bases). The CDR3 covers 15 residues. Trimming removed 3 bases at V and 4 bases at J, with 13 bases between. CDR3 amino acids: CASSFTGFSGNTIYF. The CDR3 DNA is TGTGCCAGCAGTTTCACAGGGTTTTCAGGAAACACCATATATTTT.

This clonotype occurred a few times. The rearrangement links TRBV12-3 or TRBV12-4 to TRBJ1-1; TRBD1 agrees at 12 bases. Trimming removed 1 base from V and 8 bases from J; junction bases left unmatched: 2. The CDR3 runs to 14 residues. This CDR3 is CASSLGGTGGEAFF. CDR3 nucleotide sequence: TGTGCCAGCAGTTTAGGGGGGACAGGGGGCGAAGCTTTCTTT.

V gene TRBV19 combines with J gene TRBJ2-1; 11 positions match TRBD1. Germline CDR1 reads LNHDA; CDR2 reads SQIVND (reference sequence). V lost 10 bases, J lost 7 bases, and 12 bases stayed unmatched. The CDR3 extends over 15 amino acids. The CDR3 spells CATRGPGQGVNEQFF. The DNA of the CDR3 is TGTGCCACCAGGGGACCGGGACAGGGGGTGAATGAGCAGTTCTTC.

V and J are TRBV5-1 and TRBJ2-3; 7 bases align to TRBD1. CDR1 and CDR2 from the germline V gene are SGHRS and YFSETQ. The V and J ends lost 6 bases and 4 bases, in that order; junction bases with no gene match: 8. The CDR3 contains 14 residues. The DNA of the CDR3 is TGCGCCAGCAACCTACAGGGGTCTTCAGATACGCAGTATTTT. It codes for CASNLQGSSDTQYF.